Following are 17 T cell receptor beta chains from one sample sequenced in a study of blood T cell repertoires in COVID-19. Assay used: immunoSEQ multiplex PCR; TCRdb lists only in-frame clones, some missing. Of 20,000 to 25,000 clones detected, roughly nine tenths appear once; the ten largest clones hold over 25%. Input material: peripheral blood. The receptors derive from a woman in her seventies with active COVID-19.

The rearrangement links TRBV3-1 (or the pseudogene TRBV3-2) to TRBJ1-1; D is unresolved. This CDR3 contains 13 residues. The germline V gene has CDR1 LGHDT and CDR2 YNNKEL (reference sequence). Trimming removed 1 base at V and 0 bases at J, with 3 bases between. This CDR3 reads CASSQVLNTEAFF. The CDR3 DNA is TGTGCCAGCAGCCAAGTCTTGAACACTGAAGCTTTCTTT.

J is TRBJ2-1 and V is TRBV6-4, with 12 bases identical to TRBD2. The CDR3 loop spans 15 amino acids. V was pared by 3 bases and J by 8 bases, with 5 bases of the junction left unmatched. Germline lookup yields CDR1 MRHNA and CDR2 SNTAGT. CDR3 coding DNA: TGTGCCAGCAGTGAGGGTCTAGCGGGGGGGGATGAGCAGTTCTTC. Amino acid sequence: CASSEGLAGGDEQFF.

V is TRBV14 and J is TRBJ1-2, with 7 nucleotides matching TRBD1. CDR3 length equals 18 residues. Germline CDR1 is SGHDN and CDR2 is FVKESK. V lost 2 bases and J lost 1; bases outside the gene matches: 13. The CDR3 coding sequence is TGTGCCAGCAGCCAAACAGGGGCAGGGGCTTTTTTTAACTATGGCTACACCTTC. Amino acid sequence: CASSQTGAGAFFNYGYTF. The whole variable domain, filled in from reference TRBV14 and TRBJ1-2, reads EAGVTQFPSHSVIEKGQTVTLRCDPISGHDNLYWYRRVMGKEIKFLLHFVKESKQDESGMPNNRFLAERTGGTYSTLKVQPAELEDSGVYFCASSQTGAGAFFNYGYTFGSGTRLTVV.

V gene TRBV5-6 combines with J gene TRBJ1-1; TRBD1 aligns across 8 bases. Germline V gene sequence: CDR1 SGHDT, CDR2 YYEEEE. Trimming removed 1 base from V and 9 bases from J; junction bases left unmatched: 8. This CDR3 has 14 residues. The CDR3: CASSLLAGGIKAFF. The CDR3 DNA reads TGTGCCAGCAGCTTGTTAGCAGGGGGCATTAAAGCTTTCTTT. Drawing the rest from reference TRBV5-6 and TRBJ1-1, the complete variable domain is DAGVTQSPTHLIKTRGQQVTLRCSPKSGHDTVSWYQQALGQGPQFIFQYYEEEERQRGNFPDRFSGHQFPNYSSELNVNALLLGDSALYLCASSLLAGGIKAFFGQGTRLTVV.

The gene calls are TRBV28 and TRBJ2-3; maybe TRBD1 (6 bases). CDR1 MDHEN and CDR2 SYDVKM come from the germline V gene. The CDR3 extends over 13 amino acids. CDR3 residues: CAYGTHSTDTQYF. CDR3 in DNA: TGTGCTTACGGGACACATAGCACAGATACGCAGTATTTT.

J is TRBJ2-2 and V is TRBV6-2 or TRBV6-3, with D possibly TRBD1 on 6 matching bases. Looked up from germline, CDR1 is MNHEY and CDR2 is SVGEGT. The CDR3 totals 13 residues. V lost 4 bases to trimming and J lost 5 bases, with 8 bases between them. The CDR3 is CASSSQGTGELFF. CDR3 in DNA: TGTGCCAGCAGTTCACAGGGTACCGGGGAGCTGTTTTTT.

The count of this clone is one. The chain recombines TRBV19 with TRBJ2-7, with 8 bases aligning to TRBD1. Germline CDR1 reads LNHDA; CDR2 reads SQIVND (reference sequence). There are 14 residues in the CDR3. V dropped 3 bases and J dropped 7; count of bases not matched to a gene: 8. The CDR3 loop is CASSIKDREWEQYF. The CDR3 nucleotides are TGTGCCAGTAGTATTAAGGACAGGGAGTGGGAGCAGTACTTC. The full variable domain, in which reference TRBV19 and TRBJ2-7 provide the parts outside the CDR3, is DGGITQSPKYLFRKEGQNVTLSCEQNLNHDAMYWYRQDPGQGLRLIYYSQIVNDFQKGDIAEGYSVSREKKESFPLTVTSAQKNPTAFYLCASSIKDREWEQYFGPGTRLTVT.

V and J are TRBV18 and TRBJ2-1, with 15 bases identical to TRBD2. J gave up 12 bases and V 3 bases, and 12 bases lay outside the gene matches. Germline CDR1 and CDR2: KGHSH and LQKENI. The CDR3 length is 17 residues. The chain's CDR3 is CASSPRTSGGAGVWQFF. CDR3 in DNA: TGTGCCAGCTCACCGCGGACTAGCGGGGGGGCAGGGGTCTGGCAGTTCTTC. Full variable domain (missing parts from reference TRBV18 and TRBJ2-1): NAGVMQNPRHLVRRRGQEARLRCSPMKGHSHVYWYRQLPEEGLKFMVYLQKENIIDESGMPKERFSAEFPKEGPSILRIQQVVRGDSAAYFCASSPRTSGGAGVWQFFGPGTRLTVL.

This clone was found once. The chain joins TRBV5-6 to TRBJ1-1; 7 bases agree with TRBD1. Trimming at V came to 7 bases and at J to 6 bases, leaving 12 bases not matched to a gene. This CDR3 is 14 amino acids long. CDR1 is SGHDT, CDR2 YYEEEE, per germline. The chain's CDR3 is CASSHGRGVAEAFF. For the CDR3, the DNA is TGTGCCAGCTCCCACGGCAGGGGGGTCGCTGAAGCTTTCTTT.

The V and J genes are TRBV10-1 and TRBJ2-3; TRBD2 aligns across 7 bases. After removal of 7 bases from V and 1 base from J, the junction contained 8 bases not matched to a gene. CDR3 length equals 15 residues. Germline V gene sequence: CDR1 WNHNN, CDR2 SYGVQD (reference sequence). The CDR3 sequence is CASKTSGDRTDTQYF. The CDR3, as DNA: TGCGCCAGCAAAACAAGCGGGGACCGCACAGATACGCAGTATTTT.

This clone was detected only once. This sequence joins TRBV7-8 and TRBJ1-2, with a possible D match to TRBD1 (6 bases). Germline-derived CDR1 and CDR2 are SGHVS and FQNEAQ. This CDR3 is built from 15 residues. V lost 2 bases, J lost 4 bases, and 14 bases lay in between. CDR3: CASSLSGGGSYGYTF. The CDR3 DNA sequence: TGTGCCAGCAGCTTATCTGGGGGCGGGAGCTATGGCTACACCTTC.

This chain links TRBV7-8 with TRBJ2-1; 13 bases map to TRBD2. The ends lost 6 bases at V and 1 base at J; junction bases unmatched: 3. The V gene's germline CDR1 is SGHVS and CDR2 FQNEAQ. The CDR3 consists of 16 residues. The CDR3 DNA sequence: TGTGCCAGCAGTCCGACTAGCGGGGGGTCCTACAATGAGCAGTTCTTC. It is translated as CASSPTSGGSYNEQFF. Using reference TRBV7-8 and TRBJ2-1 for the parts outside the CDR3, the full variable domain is GAGVSQSPRYKVAKRGQDVALRCDPISGHVSLFWYQQALGQGPEFLTYFQNEAQLDKSGLPSDRFFAERPEGSVSTLKIQRTQQEDSAVYLCASSPTSGGSYNEQFFGPGTRLTVL.

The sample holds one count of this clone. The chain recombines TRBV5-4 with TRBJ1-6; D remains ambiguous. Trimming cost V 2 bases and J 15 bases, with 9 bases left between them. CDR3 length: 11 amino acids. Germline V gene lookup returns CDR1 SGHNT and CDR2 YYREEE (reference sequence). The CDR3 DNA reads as TGTGCCAGCAGCTTAGGGAGCCACCTCCACTTT. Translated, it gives CASSLGSHLHF.

The CDR3 is CASLTGAPRVEQYF. The CDR3 nucleotides are TGTGCCAGTCTCACGGGAGCCCCGAGGGTCGAGCAGTACTTC. The rearrangement joins TRBV2 to TRBJ2-7; D perhaps matches TRBD2 (6 bases). CDR1 is SNHLY and CDR2 is FYNNEI in the germline V gene. Trimming took off 9 bases at V and 6 bases at J, with 21 bases between the two ends. CDR3 size: 14 residues.

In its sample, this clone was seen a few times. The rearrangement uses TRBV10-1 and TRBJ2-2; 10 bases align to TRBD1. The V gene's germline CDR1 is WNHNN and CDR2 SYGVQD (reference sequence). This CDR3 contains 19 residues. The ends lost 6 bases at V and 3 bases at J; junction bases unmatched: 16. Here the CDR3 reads CASSLRGQGWSWDTGELFF. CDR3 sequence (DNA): TGCGCCAGCAGCCTCAGGGGACAGGGGTGGTCGTGGGACACCGGGGAGCTGTTTTTT.

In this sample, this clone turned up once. This CDR3 reads CASSQVTGVPYNEQFF. In nucleotides, the CDR3 is TGTGCCAGCAGCCAAGTCACGGGGGTCCCCTACAATGAGCAGTTCTTC. V and J are TRBV4-2 and TRBJ2-1; possibly TRBD2 for D (6 bases). The CDR3 has 16 amino acids. Trimming stripped 1 base from V and 2 bases from J, with 12 bases between. The V gene's germline CDR1 is LGHNA and CDR2 YNFKEQ.

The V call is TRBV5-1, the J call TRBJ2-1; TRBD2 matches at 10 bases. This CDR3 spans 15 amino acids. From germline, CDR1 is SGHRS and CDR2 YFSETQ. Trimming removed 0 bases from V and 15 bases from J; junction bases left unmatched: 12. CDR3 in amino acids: CASSLVAGGHGVGFF. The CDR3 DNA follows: TGCGCCAGCAGCTTGGTAGCGGGGGGCCACGGAGTTGGGTTCTTC.